This T cell receptor (beta chain) was identified in a study of chronic HIV infection and antiretroviral therapy. TCRdb fed the 5' RACE reads into MiXCR, producing one record per CDR3 protein. Here the sample spans 40,000 to 50,000 distinct CDR3 sequences, approximately 20% being singletons. The germline gives CDR1 ENHRY, CDR2 SYGVKD. The V end lost 0 bases, the J end lost 4 bases, and 6 bases lay between the germline ends. This CDR3 spans 13 amino acids. The chain is built from TRBV10-3 and TRBJ1-2; no definite D call. Sequenced material: peripheral blood. The TCR was taken from an adult who had HIV and had not received antiretroviral therapy, or was an uninfected healthy control (not recorded which). The DNA for the CDR3 is TGTGCCATCAGTGAGTCGATGAGCTATGGCTACACCTTC. It encodes CAISESMSYGYTF.